This entry lists 27 T cell receptor beta chains sequenced from one sample in a study of shared clonotypes between healthy human individuals. The protocol was immunoSEQ multiplex PCR, while the TCRdb copy is restricted to in-frame clones and leaves out a portion. The data show about 590,000 clones, 95% seen once. Naive CD8 cells were CD45RO-negative, positively selected for CCR7, excluding terminally differentiated effector memory CD45RA+ cells. The specimen was naive CD8+ T cells sorted from blood. These receptors originate from a woman in her twenties or thirties in good health.

This chain uses TRBV2 with TRBJ2-1; no clear D. CDR1 is SNHLY and CDR2 is FYNNEI in the germline V gene. CDR3 length: 12 residues. Deletions cut 3 bases from V and 5 bases from J, with 5 bases between. CDR3 coding DNA: TGTGCCAGCAGTGATGCGGACAATGAGCAGTTCTTC. This sequence encodes CASSDADNEQFF.

The rearrangement links TRBV7-9 to TRBJ1-5; possible D gene TRBD1, 6 bases. This CDR3 comprises 15 residues. V was clipped by 5 bases and J by 8 bases, with 19 bases between them. In germline, CDR1 is SEHNR, CDR2 FQNEAQ (reference sequence). CDR3 residues: CASSPTGSPDEPQHF. DNA of the CDR3: TGTGCCAGCAGCCCTACAGGGAGCCCCGACGAGCCCCAGCATTTT.

The V gene is TRBV7-2, the J gene TRBJ2-5; no definite D call. This CDR3 has 13 amino acids. The V end lost 1 base, the J end lost 3 bases, and 6 bases lay between the germline ends. Germline values: CDR1 SGHTA, CDR2 FQGNSA. CDR3 sequence reads: CASSLDVEETQYF. The CDR3, as DNA: TGTGCCAGCAGCTTAGATGTGGAAGAGACCCAGTACTTC.

V and J are TRBV27 and TRBJ1-4; D not certain. The germline V and J ends were trimmed by 3 bases and 7 bases, with 9 bases remaining between them. The CDR3 has 13 amino acids. Germline loops: CDR1 MNHEY, CDR2 SMNVEV (reference sequence). CDR3 protein: CASSFSGLEKLFF. CDR3 coding DNA: TGTGCCAGCAGTTTCAGTGGGCTTGAAAAACTGTTTTTT.

The chain employs TRBV4-1 and TRBJ1-1; the D is unclear. This CDR3 has 14 residues. The V end lost 5 bases, the J end lost 1 base, and 11 bases lay between the germline ends. Germline V lookup: CDR1 MGHRA, CDR2 YSYEKL. DNA of the CDR3: TGCGCCAGCAGCGCCTCATCTCAGAACACTGAAGCTTTCTTT. It translates to CASSASSQNTEAFF.

J is TRBJ2-1 and V is TRBV5-1, with unresolved D. Between the trimmed V and J ends, which lost 6 bases and 0 bases, there was a span of 16 bases. From germline, CDR1 is SGHRS and CDR2 YFSETQ. CDR3 length equals 16 residues. CDR3 DNA: TGCGCCAGCAACCCTGGGCGGCGCAGCTCCTACAATGAGCAGTTCTTC. Encoded protein: CASNPGRRSSYNEQFF. The complete variable domain, with remaining parts taken from reference TRBV5-1 and TRBJ2-1, reads KAGVTQTPRYLIKTRGQQVTLSCSPISGHRSVSWYQQTPGQGLQFLFEYFSETQRNKGNFPGRFSGRQFSNSRSEMNVSTLELGDSALYLCASNPGRRSSYNEQFFGPGTRLTVL.

The V call is TRBV19, the J call TRBJ2-1, with a weak D call TRBD1 (6 bases). Germline V gene data show CDR1 as LNHDA and CDR2 as SQIVND (reference sequence). V lost 6 bases and J 7 bases, leaving 19 bases between the germline ends. This CDR3 comprises 15 residues. CDR3: CASSPWVARGNEQFF. Here the CDR3 DNA reads TGTGCCAGTAGCCCCTGGGTAGCGAGGGGGAATGAGCAGTTCTTC.

The CDR3 DNA reads TGTGCCAGCAGCAAAGAGGGGACTAGCGGGAGATTGAGGACAGATACGCAGTATTTT. It is translated as CASSKEGTSGRLRTDTQYF. V is TRBV9 and J is TRBJ2-3; 14 bases agree with TRBD2. CDR1 SGDLS and CDR2 YYNGEE come from the germline V gene. The CDR3 sequence is 19 residues long. J was trimmed by 3 bases and V by 4 bases; bases with no gene match: 13. Looking up the rest from reference TRBV9 and TRBJ2-3 gives the full variable domain: DSGVTQTPKHLITATGQRVTLRCSPRSGDLSVYWYQQSLDQGLQFLIQYYNGEERAKGNILERFSAQQFPDLHSELNLSSLELGDSALYFCASSKEGTSGRLRTDTQYFGPGTRLTVL.

The chain recombines TRBV27 with TRBJ2-7, with 10 positions matching TRBD2. CDR3 length: 14 residues. Germline-derived CDR1 and CDR2 are MNHEY and SMNVEV (reference sequence). J was trimmed by 4 bases and V by 5 bases; bases with no gene match: 5. CDR3 protein: CASSPGTSEYEQYF. As DNA, the CDR3 is TGTGCCAGCAGTCCAGGGACTAGCGAGTACGAGCAGTACTTC.

The chain joins TRBV7-2 to TRBJ2-1, with 10 bases aligning to TRBD2. Germline lookup yields CDR1 SGHTA and CDR2 FQGNSA. Germline trimming cut 7 bases from V and 8 bases from J; bases unmatched to any gene: 8. This CDR3 region has 14 residues. The CDR3: CASNKGLATDEQFF. The CDR3 nucleotides are TGTGCCAGCAACAAGGGACTAGCGACGGATGAGCAGTTCTTC.

The chain joins TRBV28 to TRBJ2-1; 13 nucleotides match TRBD2. V was clipped by 5 bases and J by 6 bases; unmatched bases: 7. The CDR3 runs to 16 residues. Germline V gives CDR1 MDHEN, CDR2 SYDVKM. This chain's CDR3 is CASSPIGLAGVNEQFF. Written as DNA, the CDR3 is TGTGCCAGCAGTCCGATTGGACTAGCGGGAGTCAATGAGCAGTTCTTC.

V and J are TRBV4-1 and TRBJ2-7, with 7 positions matching TRBD2. Trimming took 4 bases from V and 0 from J; bases not matched to a gene: 6. The CDR3 totals 15 residues. In germline, CDR1 is MGHRA, CDR2 YSYEKL. The CDR3 DNA reads as TGCGCCAGCAGCCCCGGAGCGGGGTTCTCCTACGAGCAGTACTTC. Translated, it gives CASSPGAGFSYEQYF.

The chain has TRBV9 and TRBJ1-2; 9 positions agree with TRBD1. CDR1 is SGDLS, CDR2 YYNGEE, per germline. There are 16 residues in the CDR3. The J segment lost 2 bases and the V segment lost 3 bases, leaving 8 bases of the junction unmatched. CDR3 loop: CASSGGTGHPNYGYTF. CDR3 DNA: TGTGCCAGCAGCGGAGGGACAGGGCACCCGAACTATGGCTACACCTTC.

This chain links TRBV28 with TRBJ2-7; D possibly corresponds to TRBD1 (5 bases). There are 13 residues in the CDR3. Germline CDR1 reads MDHEN; CDR2 reads SYDVKM. Trimming took off 7 bases at V and 5 bases at J, with 15 bases between the two ends. The chain's CDR3 is CASTQRGRDEQYF. CDR3 bases: TGTGCCAGCACCCAACGAGGCAGGGACGAGCAGTACTTC.

Only one count was recorded for this clone. V is TRBV7-9 and J is TRBJ1-1; D gene unclear. Germline V gene sequence: CDR1 SEHNR, CDR2 FQNEAQ (reference sequence). Deletions cut 5 bases from V and 7 bases from J, with 11 bases between. The CDR3 consists of 12 residues. Here the CDR3 DNA reads TGTGCCAGCAGCCGACTCACTAATGAAGCTTTCTTT. Translation: CASSRLTNEAFF.

This chain connects TRBV2 to TRBJ1-4; TRBD1 matches at 8 bases. The length of the CDR3 is 11 residues. The J segment lost 14 bases and the V segment lost 6 bases, leaving 5 bases of the junction unmatched. Looked up from germline, CDR1 is SNHLY and CDR2 is FYNNEI. Here the CDR3 DNA reads TGTGCCAGCAGCGGGACAGGAAGTCTGTTTTTT. It yields the protein CASSGTGSLFF.

The rearrangement uses TRBV6-1 and TRBJ2-7; D is ambiguous. The germline V gene has CDR1 MNHNS and CDR2 SASEGT. The CDR3 sequence is 14 residues long. Trimming pared 0 bases from V and 2 bases from J, leaving 8 bases between. CDR3 loop: CASSEAENPYEQYF. The CDR3 nucleotides read TGTGCCAGCAGTGAAGCGGAAAACCCCTACGAGCAGTACTTC.

The J gene is TRBJ1-3, the V gene TRBV28, with 8 nucleotides matching TRBD1. The germline CDR1 and CDR2 sequences are MDHEN and SYDVKM. V dropped 6 bases and J dropped 0; count of bases not matched to a gene: 1. The CDR3 loop spans 14 amino acids. The CDR3 loop is CASRGQASGNTIYF. CDR3 sequence (DNA): TGTGCCAGCAGGGGACAGGCCTCTGGAAACACCATATATTTT.

This clone was detected only once. V and J are TRBV5-5 and TRBJ2-7; the D gene could be TRBD1 or TRBD2 (5 bases each). The germline V gene encodes CDR1 SGHKS and CDR2 YYEKEE (reference sequence). V shed 4 bases and J shed 1 base, with 18 bases lying between them. The CDR3 covers 16 residues. CDR3 nucleotides: TGTGCCAGCAGCACCTCAGGGAGTATATCGTCCTACGAGCAGTACTTC. This encodes CASSTSGSISSYEQYF.

Turning to this clone: Different DNA sequences within this sample yield the same CDR3. The gene calls are TRBV27 and TRBJ2-6; no clear D. Germline CDR1 MNHEY, CDR2 SMNVEV (reference sequence). The CDR3 has 12 amino acids. The V and J ends lost 6 bases and 0 bases respectively, with 0 bases between them. DNA of the CDR3: TGTGCCAGCAGCTCTGGGGCCAACGTCCTGACTTTC. It encodes CASSSGANVLTF.

The chain carries TRBV7-9 and TRBJ2-1, with unresolved D. This CDR3 has 14 residues. Germline CDR1 SEHNR, CDR2 FQNEAQ (reference sequence). V dropped 4 bases and J dropped 4 bases, with 11 bases sitting between them. The CDR3 sequence: CASSSRPGYNEQFF. The CDR3 coding sequence is TGTGCCAGCAGCTCCCGGCCAGGTTACAATGAGCAGTTCTTC.

The chain links TRBV4-1 to TRBJ2-5; D remains unclear. The closer fit of TRBJ2-7 to the DNA end suggests the J call may be wrong. The CDR3 consists of 14 residues. Germline V lookup: CDR1 MGHRA, CDR2 YSYEKL. The CDR3: CASSPRTASYEQYF. The CDR3 DNA sequence: TGCGCCAGCAGCCCCCGGACGGCATCCTACGAGCAGTACTTC.

This chain joins TRBV5-8 and TRBJ2-7, with D possibly being TRBD1 or TRBD2 (6 bases each). V lost 5 bases to trimming and J lost 5 bases, with 17 bases between them. This CDR3 comprises 14 residues. The V gene's germline CDR1 is SGHTS and CDR2 YDEGEE. The CDR3 DNA follows: TGTGCCAGCAGGGCGGGATACAGGGCGGACGAGCAGTACTTC. Residues: CASRAGYRADEQYF. Using reference TRBV5-8 and TRBJ2-7 for the parts outside the CDR3, the full variable domain is EAGVTQSPTHLIKTRGQQATLRCSPISGHTSVYWYQQALGLGLQFLLWYDEGEERNRGNFPPRFSGRQFPNYSSELNVNALELEDSALYLCASRAGYRADEQYFGPGTRLTVT.

V usage is TRBV27 and J usage is TRBJ2-1; 12 nucleotides agree with TRBD2. There are 15 residues in the CDR3. CDR1 is MNHEY, CDR2 SMNVEV, per germline (reference sequence). V lost 4 bases, J lost 6 bases, and 4 bases stayed unmatched. The CDR3 spells CASSSASGRGNEQFF. The CDR3 bases are TGTGCCAGCAGTTCGGCTAGCGGGAGGGGCAATGAGCAGTTCTTC.

This rearrangement joins TRBV9 to TRBJ2-3; the match to TRBD2 covers 16 bases. The CDR3 runs to 18 residues. Losses at the gene ends were 2 bases for V and 2 bases for J; bases not matched to a gene: 5. Germline CDR1 SGDLS, CDR2 YYNGEE. The DNA for the CDR3 is TGTGCCAGCAGCGTTCCCGGGACTAGCGGGAGGGCCACAGATACGCAGTATTTT. Translated: CASSVPGTSGRATDTQYF.

This chain links TRBV7-9 with TRBJ2-7; D might be TRBD1 (5 bases). The V gene lost 3 bases and the J gene lost 5 bases, with 11 bases spanning the gap. The germline V gene encodes CDR1 SEHNR and CDR2 FQNEAQ (reference sequence). The CDR3 sequence is 13 residues long. The CDR3 nucleotides are TGTGCCAGCAGCTTTCAGGGATCAAACGAGCAGTACTTC. It is translated as CASSFQGSNEQYF.

The J gene is TRBJ2-7, the V gene TRBV13; perhaps TRBD2 as D (6 bases). V shed 5 bases and J shed 6 bases, with 14 bases lying between them. The CDR3 sequence is 13 residues long. CDR1 and CDR2 (germline): PRHDT, FYEKMQ (reference sequence). The CDR3 reads CASSPWGRSEQYF. The CDR3 region has the DNA TGTGCCAGCAGCCCCTGGGGGAGGTCCGAGCAGTACTTC.